This TCR beta chain stems from a study of blood T cells in healthy people across ages. Peripheral blood samples of 9 to 10 milliliters were drawn from each donor. Looked up from germline, CDR1 is SEHNR and CDR2 is FQNEAQ (reference sequence). The CDR3 is 19 amino acids. V shed 5 bases and J 2 bases; nucleotides not matched to a gene: 14. For the second PCR, which ran for about 6 to 11 cycles, a sample-barcoded 5' primer and a J-beta primer mix were used. TCRdb processed the 5' RACE reads anew with MiXCR; each CDR3 protein has one entry. In the table there are some 760,000 distinct CDR3 sequences, roughly 25% of which are singletons. These same records also appear under a second study, on T cells of mothers and their children.

V gene TRBV7-9 combines with J gene TRBJ2-7, with 14 bases matching TRBD2. The receptor was derived from a boy younger than 18 in good health. What was sequenced was blood. The CDR3 bases are TGTGCCAGCAGCCCTCCCAGTGGGACTAGCGGGAGAGATCCCTACGAGCAGTACTTC. It translates to CASSPPSGTSGRDPYEQYF.